This passage covers 19 T cell receptor beta chains from one sample sequenced in a study of brain T cells in children with intractable seizures. Clones were read by immunoSEQ multiplex PCR, and TCRdb kept only the in-frame ones, dropping some. The table has 100,000 to 120,000 clones, roughly 92% seen once; the top ten hold 3.8%. The source material was peripheral blood, sampled at surgery. Receptors were obtained from a boy under three years old with hemimegalencephaly and intractable seizures.

J is TRBJ1-4 and V is TRBV9; the D gene is possibly TRBD1 (6 bases). The length of the CDR3 is 16 residues. CDR1 SGDLS and CDR2 YYNGEE come from the germline V gene. Trimming shortened V by 2 bases and J by 7 bases, and 18 bases separated the two germline ends. CDR3 loop: CASSVNVGGLGEKLFF. The CDR3 DNA follows: TGTGCCAGCAGCGTCAATGTGGGGGGCCTCGGTGAAAAACTGTTTTTT.

The chain links TRBV6-6 to TRBJ2-1; 12 nucleotides align to TRBD2. CDR3 length: 17 residues. From germline, CDR1 is MNHNY and CDR2 SVGAGI (reference sequence). The V and J ends lost 5 bases and 8 bases, in that order; junction bases with no gene match: 13. The CDR3 loop reads CASSPLPSGRAGDEQFF. The CDR3 nucleotides are TGTGCCAGCAGTCCCCTTCCTAGCGGGAGGGCCGGGGATGAGCAGTTCTTC.

This chain joins TRBV20-1 and TRBJ2-1; possibly TRBD1 for D (5 bases). Germline V CDR1 and CDR2: DFQATT, SNEGSKA (reference sequence). The CDR3 runs to 12 residues. The V end lost 3 bases, the J end lost 7 bases, and 10 bases lay between the germline ends. The CDR3 sequence is CSASNRFNEQFF. Here the CDR3 DNA reads TGCAGTGCTAGTAACAGGTTTAATGAGCAGTTCTTC.

This clone showed up just a few times. The chain recombines TRBV7-9 with TRBJ2-2, with 9 bases matching TRBD1. Germline-derived CDR1 and CDR2 are SEHNR and FQNEAQ (reference sequence). The CDR3 contains 16 residues. V was clipped by 5 bases and J by 0 bases; unmatched bases: 4. DNA of the CDR3: TGTGCCAGCAGCCCCAGGGACAGGGCGAACACCGGGGAGCTGTTTTTT. Residues: CASSPRDRANTGELFF. Together with reference TRBV7-9 and TRBJ2-2, the CDR3 gives the full variable domain: DTGVSQNPRHKITKRGQNVTFRCDPISEHNRLYWYRQTLGQGPEFLTYFQNEAQLEKSRLLSDRFSAERPKGSFSTLEIQRTEQGDSAMYLCASSPRDRANTGELFFGEGSRLTVL.

The chain links TRBV11-2 to TRBJ2-7; 9 bases agree with TRBD2. Germline assignment: CDR1 SGHAT and CDR2 FQNNGV. Trimming took 5 bases from V and 5 from J; bases not matched to a gene: 10. The CDR3 totals 15 residues. The CDR3: CASSPLAGRYHEQYF. The CDR3 nucleotides are TGTGCCAGCAGCCCTCTAGCGGGGCGGTACCACGAGCAGTACTTC.

This chain links TRBV11-3 with TRBJ2-1; D perhaps matches TRBD2 (6 bases). Per germline, CDR1 SGHNT and CDR2 YENEEA. Trimming cost V 4 bases and J 0 bases, with 13 bases left between them. This CDR3 region has 16 residues. CDR3 protein: CASSSVAVGSYNEQFF. The CDR3 DNA is TGTGCCAGCAGCTCGGTAGCGGTGGGCTCCTACAATGAGCAGTTCTTC.

This rearrangement joins TRBV11-2 to TRBJ2-3, with D hard to call. This CDR3 contains 11 residues. The germline CDR1 and CDR2 sequences are SGHAT and FQNNGV. Trimming shortened V by 5 bases and J by 2 bases, and 2 bases separated the two germline ends. The CDR3 loop is CASSDTDTQYF. In nucleotides, the CDR3 is TGTGCCAGCAGCGACACAGATACGCAGTATTTT. Full variable domain (outside the CDR3, taken from reference TRBV11-2 and TRBJ2-3): EAGVAQSPRYKIIEKRQSVAFWCNPISGHATLYWYQQILGQGPKLLIQFQNNGVVDDSQLPKDRFSAERLKGVDSTLKIQPAKLEDSAVYLCASSDTDTQYFGPGTRLTVL.

CDR3 in DNA: TGTGCCAGCACGGAGACAGTATCCCACAATGAGCAGTTCTTC. Translation gives CASTETVSHNEQFF. V gene TRBV6-5 combines with J gene TRBJ2-1; TRBD1 is a possible D gene (5 bases). V lost 7 bases and J lost 5, with 15 bases in between. Germline values: CDR1 MNHEY, CDR2 SVGAGI. The CDR3 runs to 14 residues.

V usage is TRBV19 and J usage is TRBJ1-5, with no clear D. Germline CDR1 LNHDA, CDR2 SQIVND (reference sequence). The CDR3 length is 14 residues. V gave up 2 bases and J gave up 12 bases, with 17 bases separating them. The CDR3 protein is CASSITPLGPHQHF. The DNA for the CDR3 is TGTGCCAGTAGTATAACCCCCCTCGGGCCACACCAGCATTTT.

The rearrangement joins TRBV30 to TRBJ2-1; TRBD2 agrees at 12 bases. Trimming at V came to 0 bases and at J to 12 bases, leaving 9 bases not matched to a gene. The germline V gene encodes CDR1 GTSNPN and CDR2 SVGIG (reference sequence). This CDR3 comprises 15 residues. The CDR3 coding sequence is TGTGCCTGGAGTGTCCACCCTAGCGGGAGGGGGGGGCAGTTCTTC. The encoded protein is CAWSVHPSGRGGQFF.

J is TRBJ2-5 and V is TRBV5-1; D is unclear. The CDR3 is made up of 15 amino acids. The V gene's germline CDR1 is SGHRS and CDR2 YFSETQ. V dropped 0 bases and J dropped 1 base, with 10 bases sitting between them. CDR3 in amino acids: CASSLGPILQETQYF. The CDR3 DNA reads as TGCGCCAGCAGCTTGGGTCCCATTCTCCAAGAGACCCAGTACTTC.

This chain links TRBV28 with TRBJ1-3; D gene uncertain. CDR3 length: 16 amino acids. Germline CDR1 and CDR2: MDHEN and SYDVKM. Trimming took 6 bases from V and 1 from J, leaving 16 bases between them. CDR3 region: CASSPGAGKSGNTIYF. CDR3 in DNA: TGTGCCAGCAGCCCCGGAGCAGGAAAATCTGGAAACACCATATATTTT.

This clone was detected once. This sequence joins TRBV5-1 and TRBJ2-7, with D uncertain. This CDR3 comprises 11 residues. Germline values: CDR1 SGHRS, CDR2 YFSETQ. V was pared by 2 bases and J by 3 bases, with 3 bases between. CDR3 coding DNA: TGCGCCAGCAGCTTAAACTACGAGCAGTACTTC. Translating it yields CASSLNYEQYF.

The rearrangement links TRBV5-6 to TRBJ1-5; D call uncertain. V was pared by 0 bases and J by 9 bases, with 13 bases between. The length of the CDR3 is 14 residues. Germline values: CDR1 SGHDT, CDR2 YYEEEE. The CDR3 spells CASSLAGQFSPQHF. In nucleotides, the CDR3 is TGTGCCAGCAGCTTGGCCGGGCAGTTTTCGCCCCAGCATTTT.

This sequence joins TRBV28 and TRBJ2-5; a possible D gene is TRBD2 (6 bases). CDR1 is MDHEN and CDR2 is SYDVKM in the germline V gene. The germline V and J ends were trimmed by 10 bases and 3 bases, with 12 bases remaining between them. The CDR3 loop spans 12 amino acids. The DNA of the CDR3 is TGTGCCACCGGGCGGGAAGAAGAGACCCAGTACTTC. Translated: CATGREEETQYF.

This sequence joins TRBV7-7 and TRBJ2-1; 10 nucleotides align to TRBD2. CDR1 and CDR2 (germline): SSHAT, FNYEAQ (reference sequence). CDR3 length: 15 amino acids. V was clipped by 6 bases and J by 9 bases; unmatched bases: 11. This CDR3 is CASRPTAGGVGEQFF. The CDR3 coding sequence is TGTGCCAGCAGGCCCACAGCGGGAGGGGTTGGTGAGCAGTTCTTC. The full variable domain, in which reference TRBV7-7 and TRBJ2-1 provide the parts outside the CDR3, is GAGVSQSPRYKVTKRGQDVTLRCDPISSHATLYWYQQALGQGPEFLTYFNYEAQPDKSGLPSDRFSAERPEGSISTLTIQRTEQRDSAMYRCASRPTAGGVGEQFFGPGTRLTVL.

Comments on this clone: One junction end does not reproduce the germline sequence, and a read error may be involved. The V and J genes are TRBV4-1 and TRBJ2-7, with D possibly called TRBD1 or TRBD2 (5 bases each). The germline V gene encodes CDR1 MGHRA and CDR2 YSYEKL. The CDR3 runs to 19 residues. CDR3 nucleotide sequence: TGCGCCAGCAGCCAAGATCACAGCGGCTGGGGCAGGGCGAACTACGAGCAGCACTTC. Its translation is CASSQDHSGWGRANYEQHF.

The rearrangement links TRBV7-9 to TRBJ1-1; D may be TRBD1 (6 bases). There are 13 residues in the CDR3. The germline V gene has CDR1 SEHNR and CDR2 FQNEAQ (reference sequence). V was clipped by 4 bases and J by 4 bases, with 10 bases between them. The CDR3 protein is CASSSDRSTEAFF. In DNA form, the CDR3 reads TGTGCCAGCAGCTCAGACAGGTCCACTGAAGCTTTCTTT.

The chain uses TRBV5-1 and TRBJ2-1, with 9 nucleotides matching TRBD2. V dropped 2 bases and J dropped 7; count of bases not matched to a gene: 7. This CDR3 contains 15 residues. Germline lookup yields CDR1 SGHRS and CDR2 YFSETQ. This CDR3 reads CASSFRGRATNEQFF. CDR3 nucleotides: TGCGCCAGCAGCTTCCGCGGGAGGGCGACGAATGAGCAGTTCTTC.